What follows are 14 T cell receptor beta chains derived from one specimen sequenced in a study of T cells in Graves' hyperthyroidism and ophthalmopathy. Amplification targeted TCR beta CDR3 regions from RNA transcripts. HTBI primers were employed in a first-round RT-PCR of the TCR CDR3. MiXCR, run by TCRdb on the multiplex PCR reads, gives a single entry per CDR3 protein. The data contain 250,000 to 350,000 distinct CDR3 sequences, more than 15% of them seen just once; the ten biggest clones take up over 50%. The material sequenced was blood. The source of these receptors is a woman aged 60-75 years with Graves' ophthalmopathy.

The chain has TRBV7-9 and TRBJ1-5; D perhaps matches TRBD1 (6 bases). CDR1 is SEHNR and CDR2 is FQNEAQ in the germline V gene (reference sequence). The CDR3 has 17 residues. V was shortened by 5 bases and J by 2 bases, with 19 bases between the two germline ends. DNA of the CDR3: TGTGCCAGCAGCCCTCCACAGGGCCGAGGGGGCAATCAGCCCCAGCATTTT. As protein: CASSPPQGRGGNQPQHF.

The genes are TRBV7-9 and TRBJ1-2; 8 bases line up with TRBD1. CDR3 length: 16 residues. Germline CDR1 SEHNR, CDR2 FQNEAQ (reference sequence). V was pared by 5 bases and J by 6 bases, with 14 bases of the junction left unmatched. The CDR3 bases are TGTGCCAGCAGCCTCCATCCGGCTGACAGGGGCGATGGCTACACCTTC. This sequence encodes CASSLHPADRGDGYTF.

The chain is built from TRBV3-1 and TRBJ2-1, with D perhaps TRBD2 (6 bases). V dropped 1 base and J dropped 3 bases, with 25 bases sitting between them. The CDR3 has 20 residues. From germline, CDR1 is LGHDT and CDR2 YNNKEL (reference sequence). CDR3: CASSQGQVVRLADYYNEQFF. CDR3 coding DNA: TGTGCCAGCAGCCAAGGTCAAGTCGTGCGTCTTGCGGACTACTACAATGAGCAGTTCTTC.

Details on this clonotype: A much larger clone lies a single base off, so this may be a read error. The V call is TRBV20-1, the J call TRBJ1-6, with TRBD1 identical over 7 bases. With V trimmed by 5 bases and J by 8 bases, 9 bases remained unmatched. Germline V CDR1 and CDR2: DFQATT, SNEGSKA (reference sequence). This CDR3 spans 14 amino acids. CDR3 protein: CSAGEGQGDSPLHF. As DNA, the CDR3 is TGCAGTGCTGGGGAGGGGCAGGGGGATTCACCCCTCCACTTT.

This clonotype was seen many times. The V gene is TRBV6-1, the J gene TRBJ1-2; maybe TRBD1 (6 bases). The CDR3 is made up of 13 amino acids. CDR1 and CDR2 from the germline V gene are MNHNS and SASEGT. The ends were cut back, 2 bases at V and 6 bases at J, with 10 bases in the middle. CDR3 loop: CASSELRGDGYTF. The CDR3 coding sequence is TGTGCCAGCAGTGAACTCAGGGGCGATGGCTACACCTTC.

The chain combines TRBV18 with TRBJ1-5; D gene unclear. The germline V and J ends were trimmed by 8 bases and 2 bases, with 22 bases remaining between them. Germline V gives CDR1 KGHSH, CDR2 LQKENI. This CDR3 has 17 amino acids. CDR3 amino acids: CASARLGPVEGNQPQHF. The DNA for the CDR3 is TGTGCCAGCGCGCGACTCGGCCCGGTTGAAGGCAATCAGCCCCAGCATTTT.

A few counts support this clonotype. The V gene is TRBV28, the J gene TRBJ2-5, with 7 bases fitting TRBD1. The CDR3 length is 13 residues. After removal of 5 bases from V and 5 bases from J, the junction contained 5 bases not matched to a gene. Germline lookup yields CDR1 MDHEN and CDR2 SYDVKM. For the CDR3, the DNA is TGTGCCAGCAGTGAGGGGGCGGCGGAGACCCAGTACTTC. Its translation: CASSEGAAETQYF.

Many counts were recorded for this clonotype. CDR3 loop: CAISGNSGGAYNEQFF. The DNA for the CDR3 is TGTGCCATCAGTGGCAACAGCGGGGGGGCCTACAATGAGCAGTTCTTC. The chain couples TRBV10-3 to TRBJ2-1; 10 nucleotides agree with TRBD2. Germline loops: CDR1 ENHRY, CDR2 SYGVKD. Germline trimming cut 4 bases from V and 2 bases from J; bases unmatched to any gene: 5. The CDR3 loop spans 16 amino acids.

The chain employs TRBV28 and TRBJ1-5; TRBD1 might be the D (5 bases). The CDR3 extends over 14 amino acids. Between the trimmed V and J ends, which lost 7 bases and 7 bases, there was a span of 17 bases. Germline V CDR1 and CDR2: MDHEN, SYDVKM. The DNA for the CDR3 is TGTGCCAGCACCCTGGGGCAGCCAGCCCAGCCCCAGCATTTT. It translates to CASTLGQPAQPQHF.

This clonotype has only a few counts. This chain uses TRBV30 with TRBJ2-2, with D hard to call. Trimming shortened V by 2 bases and J by 6 bases, and 10 bases separated the two germline ends. Germline assignment: CDR1 GTSNPN and CDR2 SVGIG (reference sequence). There are 13 residues in the CDR3. The CDR3 region has the DNA TGTGCCTGGAGTTTTGGTATCTCCGGGGAGCTGTTTTTT. The encoded protein is CAWSFGISGELFF.

The chain joins TRBV29-1 to TRBJ2-7; D might be TRBD1 (8 bases). Trimming pared 4 bases from V and 2 bases from J, leaving 18 bases between. From germline, CDR1 is SQVTM and CDR2 ANQGSEA. The CDR3 has 15 amino acids. The CDR3 DNA is TGCAGCGTTGGGCTCGGGGGGACAGGCCCCTACGAGCAGTACTTC. The encoded protein is CSVGLGGTGPYEQYF.

This clonotype was seen ten or more times. The chain combines TRBV10-3 with TRBJ1-5, with TRBD1 identical over 9 bases. Germline V CDR1 and CDR2: ENHRY, SYGVKD. The CDR3 loop spans 17 amino acids. V trimming: 0 bases; J trimming: 1 base; junction bases outside the gene matches: 4. The CDR3 spells CAISESRQGVSNQPQHF. In nucleotides, the CDR3 is TGTGCCATCAGTGAGTCCAGACAGGGGGTAAGCAATCAGCCCCAGCATTTT.

The rearrangement links TRBV6-1 to TRBJ1-3, with D possibly matching TRBD1 (6 bases). CDR1 and CDR2 (germline): MNHNS, SASEGT. Trimming removed 6 bases from V and 3 bases from J, with 12 bases in between. The CDR3 runs 14 residues. CDR3 loop: CASRPQGFGNTIYF. CDR3 DNA sequence: TGTGCCAGCAGGCCACAGGGATTTGGAAACACCATATATTTT.

Many counts were recorded for this clonotype. The V gene is TRBV5-6, the J gene TRBJ2-7; D might be TRBD1 (5 bases). Trimming shortened V by 5 bases and J by 9 bases, and 18 bases separated the two germline ends. CDR1 SGHDT and CDR2 YYEEEE come from the germline V gene. This CDR3 comprises 13 residues. The CDR3 sequence is CASSPRQGIGQYF. The DNA for the CDR3 is TGTGCCAGCAGTCCACGTCAGGGTATTGGGCAGTACTTC.